A selection of T cell receptor beta chains follows, all from one sample in a study of CD8+ T cells in alopecia areata. Clones were read by immunoSEQ multiplex PCR, and TCRdb kept only the in-frame ones, dropping some. The table has about 190,000 clones, 60% seen once; the top ten hold approximately 1%. The sample in question was CD4+ T cells sorted from blood, obtained at week 24, from a patient treated with tofacitinib. These receptors originate from a human donor with alopecia areata. Each CDR3 is given with its conserved first and last residue. D genes are given only for firm matches. Not all rows give a size; the values are once, few, many and, for expanded clones, a class.

j_gene: TRBJ1-1; v_gene: TRBV11-3; len: 11; d_gene: -; abundance: -; CDR3aa: CASSLKSSAFF; CDR3nt: TGTGCCAGCAGCTTAAAGTCTTCGGCTTTCTTT
j_gene: TRBJ2-2; v_gene: TRBV29-1; len: 14; d_gene: TRBD2; abundance: -; CDR3aa: CSVVRGGNTGELFF; CDR3nt: TGCAGCGTTGTCCGGGGGGGAAACACCGGGGAGCTGTTTTTT
j_gene: TRBJ2-2; v_gene: TRBV5-1; len: 15; d_gene: -; abundance: once; CDR3aa: CASSFRGEGTGELFF; CDR3nt: TGCGCCAGCAGCTTTCGGGGCGAAGGAACCGGGGAGCTGTTTTTT
j_gene: TRBJ1-1; v_gene: TRBV6-1; len: 15; d_gene: TRBD1; abundance: -; CDR3aa: CASSGPDRVIDEAFF; CDR3nt: TGTGCCAGCAGTGGACCGGACAGGGTGATCGATGAAGCTTTCTTT
j_gene: TRBJ2-1; v_gene: TRBV7-2; len: 15; d_gene: -; abundance: -; CDR3aa: CASSPGAGPRVEQFF; CDR3nt: TGTGCCAGCAGCCCAGGGGCAGGTCCCCGGGTGGAGCAGTTCTTC
j_gene: TRBJ1-2; v_gene: TRBV27; len: 14; d_gene: -; abundance: -; CDR3aa: CASSSAGPNYGYTF; CDR3nt: TGTGCCAGCAGTTCTGCTGGACCTAACTATGGCTACACCTTC
j_gene: TRBJ2-2; v_gene: TRBV7-9; len: 15; d_gene: TRBD1; abundance: -; CDR3aa: CASSKTGADTGELFF; CDR3nt: TGTGCCAGCAGCAAAACAGGGGCGGACACCGGGGAGCTGTTTTTT
j_gene: TRBJ1-6; v_gene: TRBV5-6; len: 12; d_gene: -; abundance: -; CDR3aa: CASSLGGAPLHF; CDR3nt: TGTGCCAGCAGCTTGGGAGGAGCACCCCTCCACTTT
j_gene: TRBJ2-7; v_gene: TRBV30; len: 11; d_gene: -; abundance: -; CDR3aa: CAWSVMTEQYF; CDR3nt: TGTGCCTGGAGTGTAATGACCGAGCAGTACTTC
j_gene: TRBJ1-2; v_gene: TRBV7-2; len: 14; d_gene: -; abundance: -; CDR3aa: CASSLGWETYGYTF; CDR3nt: TGTGCCAGCAGCTTAGGTTGGGAGACCTATGGCTACACCTTC
j_gene: TRBJ2-5; v_gene: TRBV11-2; len: 14; d_gene: -; abundance: -; CDR3aa: CASSLGGQQETQYF; CDR3nt: TGTGCCAGCAGCTTAGGAGGGCAGCAAGAGACCCAGTACTTC
j_gene: TRBJ1-1; v_gene: TRBV29-1; len: 13; d_gene: -; abundance: -; CDR3aa: CSVSARLNTEAFF; CDR3nt: TGCAGCGTTTCGGCCAGGTTGAACACTGAAGCTTTCTTT
j_gene: TRBJ1-1; v_gene: TRBV5-1; len: 14; d_gene: -; abundance: -; CDR3aa: CASSLAGGNTEAFF; CDR3nt: TGCGCCAGCAGCTTGGCCGGGGGGAACACTGAAGCTTTCTTT
j_gene: TRBJ2-3; v_gene: TRBV2; len: 14; d_gene: -; abundance: -; CDR3aa: CASSGRGAADTQYF; CDR3nt: TGTGCCAGCAGTGGCAGGGGGGCTGCAGATACGCAGTATTTT
j_gene: TRBJ2-2; v_gene: TRBV6-5; len: 13; d_gene: -; abundance: few; CDR3aa: CASSLEAHGELFF; CDR3nt: TGTGCCAGCAGTTTGGAGGCTCACGGGGAGCTGTTTTTT
j_gene: TRBJ2-5; v_gene: TRBV29-1; len: 16; d_gene: -; abundance: few; CDR3aa: CSVGFLGTPLGETQYF; CDR3nt: TGCAGCGTTGGGTTCCTCGGGACACCCCTGGGAGAGACCCAGTACTTC